These T cell receptor beta chains were read from a single sample in a study of glioma-infiltrating T cells after dendritic cell vaccination. Some clones are missing from TCRdb's copy, which holds only in-frame ones; the method was immunoSEQ multiplex PCR. This sample has fewer than 90,000 clones; 83% occur once, and the top ten carry roughly 6.8%. Specimen: blood, collected after dendritic cell vaccination. The source is a human donor with glioblastoma. Each CDR3 is given with its conserved first and last residue. The order of the fields is V gene, J gene, D gene, clone size, CDR3 protein, CDR3 DNA. The D gene is left open where the match is weak. Size is stated for part of the rows, as once, few or many counts, or as a class when the clone is expanded.

>TRBV6-6|TRBJ2-3|TRBD2|NA
CASRTSPSTDTQYF
TGTGCCAGCAGGACTAGCCCTAGCACAGATACGCAGTATTTT
>TRBV7-3|TRBJ2-3|TRBD1|NA
CASSLRDSSTDTQYF
TGTGCCAGCAGCTTAAGGGACAGTAGCACAGATACGCAGTATTTT
>TRBV27|TRBJ2-2|TRBD2|few
CASSLSLADTGELFF
TGTGCCAGCAGTTTATCGCTAGCGGACACCGGGGAGCTGTTTTTT
>TRBV2|TRBJ2-1|TRBD1|NA
CASNLQTGKGNEQFF
TGTGCCAGCAATCTTCAGACAGGGAAAGGCAATGAGCAGTTCTTC
>TRBV4-1|TRBJ1-4|NA|NA
CASSPPWAGSEKLFF
TGCGCCAGCAGCCCCCCTTGGGCGGGCAGTGAAAAACTGTTTTTT
>TRBV19|TRBJ2-2|TRBD2|NA
CASSGASGGPDTGELFF
TGTGCCAGTTCCGGGGCTAGCGGGGGGCCGGACACCGGGGAGCTGTTTTTT
>TRBV5-6|TRBJ1-2|TRBD1|NA
CASSWAGGGYGYTF
TGTGCCAGCAGCTGGGCAGGGGGTGGCTATGGCTACACCTTC
>TRBV4-1|TRBJ2-7|NA|once
CASSYQRESGEQYF
TGCGCCAGCAGCTACCAAAGGGAGTCGGGAGAGCAGTACTTC
>TRBV2|TRBJ1-5|TRBD1|NA
CASSEALWDRGQNQPQHF
TGTGCCAGCAGTGAAGCGCTTTGGGACAGGGGGCAAAATCAGCCCCAGCATTTT
>TRBV27|TRBJ2-2|TRBD1|NA
CASSFRAQGDTGELFF
TGTGCCAGCAGTTTTAGGGCACAGGGGGACACCGGGGAGCTGTTTTTT
>TRBV7-6|TRBJ1-1|TRBD1|many
CASSLGTGNTEAFF
TGTGCCAGCAGCTTAGGGACAGGCAACACTGAAGCTTTCTTT
>TRBV29-1|TRBJ2-7|TRBD1|NA
CSVGRTGGPYEQYF
TGCAGCGTCGGCCGGACAGGGGGCCCCTACGAGCAGTACTTC
>TRBV9|TRBJ1-1|NA|NA
CASSVALNTEAFF
TGTGCCAGCAGCGTAGCTCTGAACACTGAAGCTTTCTTT
>TRBV9|TRBJ1-1|TRBD1|few
CASSVEPNLMDRANTEAFF
TGTGCCAGCAGCGTAGAACCCAACTTAATGGACAGGGCGAACACTGAAGCTTTCTTT
>TRBV5-6|TRBJ1-4|TRBD1|NA
CASSTGQGIEKLFF
TGTGCCAGCAGCACCGGACAGGGAATTGAAAAACTGTTTTTT
>TRBV18|TRBJ2-4|NA|NA
CASSPAGGLPYIQYF
TGTGCCAGCTCACCGGCGGGCGGGCTTCCCTACATTCAGTACTTC
>TRBV11-2|TRBJ2-3|TRBD2|NA
CASSPAGGPRVGDTQYF
TGTGCCAGCAGTCCAGCGGGGGGGCCCCGAGTTGGGGATACGCAGTATTTT
>TRBV25-1|TRBJ1-3|NA|NA
CASSDPGDGNTIYF
TGTGCCAGCAGTGACCCGGGTGACGGAAACACCATATATTTT
>TRBV5-1|TRBJ2-1|NA|once
CASSLVLGSEQFF
TGCGCCAGCAGCTTGGTATTGGGGAGTGAGCAGTTCTTC
>TRBV16|TRBJ1-6|NA|NA
CASSETGLRYNSPLHF
TGTGCCAGCAGCGAAACGGGACTTAGATATAATTCACCCCTCCACTTT
>TRBV30|TRBJ1-1|NA|NA
CAWSPTREAFF
TGTGCCTGGAGTCCGACACGTGAAGCTTTCTTT
>TRBV6-6|TRBJ1-2|NA|NA
CASRPQGVGYGYTF
TGTGCCAGCAGGCCCCAGGGTGTTGGGTATGGCTACACCTTC
>TRBV5-4|TRBJ1-3|NA|few
CASSLAGESGNTIYF
TGTGCCAGCAGCTTGGCAGGGGAGTCAGGAAACACCATATATTTT
>TRBV11-3|TRBJ2-2|NA|NA
CASSLEGATGELFF
TGTGCCAGCAGCTTAGAAGGGGCAACCGGGGAGCTGTTTTTT
>TRBV7-9|TRBJ1-5|TRBD1|NA
CASSQTGDHQPQHF
TGTGCCAGCAGCCAGACAGGGGACCATCAGCCCCAGCATTTT
>TRBV25-1|TRBJ2-1|TRBD2|NA
CASSDGEGRDEQFF
TGTGCCAGCAGTGACGGGGAGGGGAGGGATGAGCAGTTCTTC
>TRBV2|TRBJ1-5|NA|NA
CASKRGDYSNQPQHF
TGTGCCAGCAAACGAGGTGATTATAGCAATCAGCCCCAGCATTTT
>TRBV29-1|TRBJ1-6|TRBD1|NA
CSVQTGASSPLHF
TGCAGCGTCCAGACAGGGGCGAGTTCACCCCTCCACTTT
>TRBV12-5|TRBJ1-2|NA|few
CASGLWTDRSNYGYTF
TGTGCTAGTGGTTTGTGGACAGACCGATCTAACTATGGCTACACCTTC
>TRBV7-2|TRBJ2-7|TRBD2|NA
CASSLVGGGAPYEQYF
TGTGCCAGCAGCTTAGTAGGCGGGGGGGCCCCCTACGAGCAGTACTTC
>TRBV28|TRBJ1-2|TRBD1|NA
CASSSNGDSDYGYTF
TGTGCCAGCAGCTCCAATGGGGACAGCGACTATGGCTACACCTTC
>TRBV4-3|TRBJ2-5|TRBD2|NA
CASSPRLAGGKETQYF
TGCGCCAGCAGCCCCCGACTAGCGGGGGGGAAAGAGACCCAGTACTTC
>TRBV13|TRBJ2-2|NA|NA
CASSLSETESRFTGELFF
TGTGCCAGCAGCCTATCAGAAACGGAGAGTCGGTTCACCGGGGAGCTGTTTTTT
>TRBV25-1|TRBJ1-2|NA|NA
CASSEYASYGYTF
TGTGCCAGCAGTGAATATGCCAGCTATGGCTACACCTTC
>TRBV4-3|TRBJ1-1|NA|few
CASSQDRNTEAFF
TGCGCCAGCAGCCAGGACAGGAACACTGAAGCTTTCTTT
>TRBV27|TRBJ1-1|TRBD1|NA
CASRPDRGGSFHTEAFF
TGTGCCAGCAGGCCCGACAGGGGAGGGAGTTTTCACACTGAAGCTTTCTTT
>TRBV7-8|TRBJ2-2|TRBD2|NA
CASSLTSGVRWAANTGELFF
TGTGCCAGCAGCTTAACTAGCGGGGTTAGGTGGGCCGCGAACACCGGGGAGCTGTTTTTT
>TRBV11-2|TRBJ1-3|NA|NA
CASSLEGLSGNTIYF
TGTGCCAGCAGCTTAGAAGGACTCTCTGGAAACACCATATATTTT